This is a list of T cell receptor beta chains from one sample in a study of T cell repertoires in cytomegalovirus infection. These receptors' antigens are unknown. In TCRdb, the reads were re-called with MiXCR into one record per CDR3 protein. There are approximately 500,000 distinct CDR3 sequences in the sample; roughly a third occur only once, and about 17% lies in the top ten. The sequencing here drew on cultured PBMCs, taken from culture after CMV antigen stimulation. Receptor source: a human donor in good health (CMV status not recorded). Some clones in this sample may be carry-over from other donors' samples. The CDR3 runs from the conserved cysteine through the conserved F or W. D genes are given only for firm matches. Clone size is given for some rows only: seen once, a few or many times, or a class if the clone is expanded.

d_call	j_call	clone_size	v_call	cdr3_aa	cdr3_nt
TRBD2	TRBJ2-3	few	TRBV14	CASSPKGLAGVWDTQYF	TGTGCCAGCAGCCCAAAGGGACTAGCGGGAGTATGGGATACGCAGTATTTT
TRBD2	TRBJ2-4	many	TRBV7-2	CASSLGLAGGEAKNIQYF	TGTGCCAGCAGCTTAGGGCTAGCGGGAGGGGAAGCCAAAAACATTCAGTACTTC
TRBD2	TRBJ2-1	NA	TRBV27	CASGNLAGGRGEQFF	TGTGCCAGCGGAAACCTAGCGGGAGGACGGGGTGAGCAGTTCTTC
NA	TRBJ1-2	few	TRBV2	CASSEAGPPGGYTF	TGTGCCAGCAGTGAAGCAGGTCCCCCGGGCGGCTACACCTTC
TRBD1	TRBJ1-6	NA	TRBV9	CASSVGQGADSPLHF	TGTGCCAGCAGCGTAGGACAGGGGGCTGATTCACCCCTCCACTTT
NA	TRBJ2-7	few	TRBV10-3	CAISGGLTSGEQYF	TGTGCCATCAGTGGTGGACTCACATCGGGGGAGCAGTACTTC
NA	TRBJ1-1	many	TRBV10-3	CAISPDRTLEAFF	TGTGCCATCAGTCCTGACAGAACCCTTGAAGCTTTCTTT
TRBD1	TRBJ2-7	NA	TRBV6-1	CASSEWTGNEQYF	TGTGCCAGCAGTGAGTGGACAGGGAACGAGCAGTACTTC
TRBD2	TRBJ2-1	NA	TRBV10-3	CAIRGSGSTRPYNEQFF	TGTGCCATCAGGGGTAGCGGGAGCACCCGACCATACAATGAGCAGTTCTTC
NA	TRBJ1-6	NA	TRBV19	CASSVGGADPLF	TGTGCCAGTAGCGTAGGGGGGGCGGACCCCCTCTTT
NA	TRBJ2-2	few	TRBV6-2/TRBV6-3	CASSYTRQDPNTGELFF	TGTGCCAGCAGTTACACCCGACAGGACCCGAACACCGGGGAGCTGTTTTTT
TRBD2	TRBJ2-7	NA	TRBV7-6	CASSSMTSGRPYEQYF	TGTGCCAGCAGCTCAATGACTAGCGGGAGACCCTACGAGCAGTACTTC
NA	TRBJ1-1	NA	TRBV4-1	CASSRRLNTEAFF	TGCGCCAGCAGCCGACGGCTGAACACTGAAGCTTTCTTT
TRBD2	TRBJ2-3	once	TRBV10-3	CASGGLAGGPITDTQNF	TGTGCCAGCGGGGGACTAGCGGGAGGGCCTATCACAGATACGCAGAATTTT
TRBD2	TRBJ2-7	NA	TRBV6-2/TRBV6-3	CASRVAGAYEQYF	TGTGCCAGCAGAGTAGCGGGGGCCTACGAGCAGTACTTC
NA	TRBJ2-1	NA	TRBV6-6	CASSPPTGDEQFF	TGTGCCAGCAGTCCACCGACTGGAGATGAGCAGTTCTTC
NA	TRBJ1-6	NA	TRBV10-2	CASSESGGPSSPLHF	TGCGCCAGCAGTGAGTCGGGGGGGCCGAGTTCACCCCTCCACTTT
TRBD2	TRBJ2-2	few	TRBV19	CASSNEGRAAGELFF	TGTGCCAGTAGTAATGAGGGGAGGGCGGCCGGGGAGCTGTTTTTT
NA	TRBJ2-3	few	TRBV7-2	CASSGGETDTQYF	TGTGCCAGCAGCGGAGGAGAGACAGATACGCAGTATTTT
TRBD2	TRBJ2-5	NA	TRBV7-2	CASSLIKERGQETQYF	TGTGCCAGCAGCTTAATCAAAGAGCGGGGTCAAGAGACCCAGTACTTC
NA	TRBJ2-3	NA	TRBV6-6	CASSHYTPVDTQYF	TGTGCCAGCAGTCACTATACCCCGGTCGATACGCAGTATTTT
NA	TRBJ2-5	NA	TRBV6-6	CASSYSARTGQETQYF	TGTGCCAGCAGTTACTCGGCCCGGACTGGCCAAGAGACCCAGTACTTC
NA	TRBJ2-2	NA	TRBV19	CASRIRNTGELFF	TGTGCCAGTAGGATTAGAAACACCGGGGAGCTGTTTTTT
NA	TRBJ1-1	many	TRBV7-2	CASGRGTGLTEAFF	TGTGCCAGTGGCCGAGGAACAGGCCTGACTGAAGCTTTCTTT
NA	TRBJ2-2	few	TRBV7-6	CASTVGGANTGELFF	TGTGCCAGCACTGTGGGGGGCGCGAACACCGGGGAGCTGTTTTTT
TRBD1	TRBJ1-6	few	TRBV27	CASRYGQGNSPLHF	TGTGCCAGCCGATATGGACAGGGAAATTCACCCCTCCACTTT
TRBD2	TRBJ2-1	NA	TRBV7-2	CASSEGLIFSYNEQFF	TGTGCCAGCAGCGAGGGACTAATCTTCTCCTACAATGAGCAGTTCTTC
NA	TRBJ1-3	NA	TRBV7-2	CASSLVLGQGRSGNTIYF	TGTGCCAGCAGCTTAGTTTTGGGCCAGGGAAGATCTGGAAACACCATATATTTT